Below, 25 T cell receptor beta chains from the same sample are listed, as sequenced in a study of blood T cell repertoires in COVID-19. Data came from immunoSEQ multiplex PCR; TCRdb stores just in-frame clones and leaves some out. The sample holds around 150,000 clones, roughly four fifths seen once. What was sequenced was peripheral blood. Source of these receptors: a woman aged 55 to 70 with acute or convalescent COVID-19.

J is TRBJ2-7 and V is TRBV2, with D possibly TRBD2 on 6 matching bases. The germline V gene has CDR1 SNHLY and CDR2 FYNNEI. The V gene lost 3 bases and the J gene lost 2 bases, with 17 bases spanning the gap. The CDR3 has 16 residues. CDR3: CASSDPPSSATYEQYF. Here the CDR3 DNA reads TGTGCCAGCAGTGACCCCCCGTCTAGCGCCACCTACGAGCAGTACTTC.

The chain recombines TRBV7-9 with TRBJ2-7; TRBD1 aligns across 8 bases. The CDR3 is made up of 14 amino acids. Germline assignment: CDR1 SEHNR and CDR2 FQNEAQ (reference sequence). Trimming at V came to 5 bases and at J to 6 bases, leaving 9 bases not matched to a gene. As DNA, the CDR3 is TGTGCCAGCAGCCCCAGGACAGGGAGCCGCGAGCAGTACTTC. The encoded protein is CASSPRTGSREQYF. Based on the CDR3 plus reference TRBV7-9 and TRBJ2-7, the full variable domain is DTGVSQNPRHKITKRGQNVTFRCDPISEHNRLYWYRQTLGQGPEFLTYFQNEAQLEKSRLLSDRFSAERPKGSFSTLEIQRTEQGDSAMYLCASSPRTGSREQYFGPGTRLTVT.

J is TRBJ2-7 and V is TRBV7-2; possibly TRBD2 for D (6 bases). The germline V gene encodes CDR1 SGHTA and CDR2 FQGNSA. V lost 1 base, J lost 7 bases, and 14 bases lay in between. The CDR3 sequence is 14 residues long. The CDR3 sequence: CASSLGGGTKEQYF. In DNA form, the CDR3 reads TGTGCCAGCAGCTTAGGAGGCGGGACGAAAGAGCAGTACTTC. The full variable domain, rest sourced from reference TRBV7-2 and TRBJ2-7, is GAGVSQSPSNKVTEKGKDVELRCDPISGHTALYWYRQSLGQGLEFLIYFQGNSAPDKSGLPSDRFSAERTGGSVSTLTIQRTQQEDSAVYLCASSLGGGTKEQYFGPGTRLTVT.

The chain couples TRBV5-8 to TRBJ2-3; 12 bases fit TRBD2. The CDR3 spans 16 residues. J was trimmed by 3 bases and V by 2 bases; bases with no gene match: 4. The germline CDR1 and CDR2 sequences are SGHTS and YDEGEE. Here the CDR3 DNA reads TGTGCCAGCAGCTTTCGGACTAGCGGGACGACAGATACGCAGTATTTT. The encoded protein is CASSFRTSGTTDTQYF.

V is TRBV28 and J is TRBJ1-1; 8 nucleotides agree with TRBD1. V lost 4 bases, J lost 2 bases, and 3 bases stayed unmatched. The germline gives CDR1 MDHEN, CDR2 SYDVKM. This CDR3 contains 14 residues. This CDR3 reads CASSSGQVNTEAFF. The CDR3 DNA is TGTGCCAGCAGTTCGGGACAGGTTAACACTGAAGCTTTCTTT. Full variable domain (remainder filled in from reference TRBV28 and TRBJ1-1): DVKVTQSSRYLVKRTGEKVFLECVQDMDHENMFWYRQDPGLGLRLIYFSYDVKMKEKGDIPEGYSVSREKKERFSLILESASTNQTSMYLCASSSGQVNTEAFFGQGTRLTVV.

This clone was counted once. The rearrangement links TRBV6-5 to TRBJ2-5; D remains ambiguous. From germline, CDR1 is MNHEY and CDR2 SVGAGI. The CDR3 has 12 residues. V was pared by 8 bases and J by 4 bases, with 11 bases between. DNA for the CDR3: TGTGCCAGCCGTTCGGCAGGAGAGACCCAGTACTTC. Residues: CASRSAGETQYF.

V is TRBV28 and J is TRBJ1-6; the match to TRBD1 covers 8 bases. Germline CDR1 and CDR2: MDHEN and SYDVKM. The CDR3 contains 16 residues. Trimming removed 6 bases from V and 7 bases from J; junction bases left unmatched: 11. DNA of the CDR3: TGTGCCAGCAGCTCGATGACAGGGGTGCAGAATTCACCCCTCCACTTT. Translated, it gives CASSSMTGVQNSPLHF. Drawing the rest from reference TRBV28 and TRBJ1-6, the complete variable domain is DVKVTQSSRYLVKRTGEKVFLECVQDMDHENMFWYRQDPGLGLRLIYFSYDVKMKEKGDIPEGYSVSREKKERFSLILESASTNQTSMYLCASSSMTGVQNSPLHFGNGTRLTVT.

The chain carries TRBV2 and TRBJ2-7; 14 nucleotides match TRBD2. Germline V gives CDR1 SNHLY, CDR2 FYNNEI. CDR3 length: 13 residues. The ends lost 6 bases at V and 7 bases at J; junction bases unmatched: 2. CDR3 bases: TGTGCCAGCAGACGACTAGCGGGAGGGGAGCAGTACTTC. This gives the protein CASRRLAGGEQYF. The variable domain in full, with the rest retrieved from reference TRBV2 and TRBJ2-7, is EPEVTQTPSHQVTQMGQEVILRCVPISNHLYFYWYRQILGQKVEFLVSFYNNEISEKSEIFDDQFSVERPDGSNFTLKIRSTKLEDSAMYFCASRRLAGGEQYFGPGTRLTVT.

CDR3 in DNA: TGTGCCAGCAGCTACGGGGGTGCGGGACAAGAGACCCAGTACTTC. Amino acid sequence: CASSYGGAGQETQYF. The chain combines TRBV4-2 with TRBJ2-5, with D perhaps matching TRBD2 (6 bases). Looked up from germline, CDR1 is LGHNA and CDR2 is YNFKEQ. Between the trimmed V and J ends, which lost 5 bases and 2 bases, there was a span of 15 bases. The CDR3 spans 15 residues.

V is TRBV4-3 and J is TRBJ2-5; 13 positions agree with TRBD2. The CDR3 loop spans 19 amino acids. The V gene's germline CDR1 is LGHNA and CDR2 YSLEER. V shed 0 bases and J 2 bases; nucleotides not matched to a gene: 9. This CDR3 is CASSQEWGRLAGGQETQYF. Here the CDR3 DNA reads TGCGCCAGCAGCCAAGAATGGGGGAGACTAGCGGGAGGACAAGAGACCCAGTACTTC.

This chain links TRBV6-1 with TRBJ2-2; TRBD2 might be the D (6 bases). Germline V gives CDR1 MNHNS, CDR2 SASEGT. The V and J ends lost 3 bases and 4 bases respectively, with 9 bases between them. This CDR3 contains 14 residues. CDR3 nucleotide sequence: TGTGCCAGCAGTGAGCAGGGAGGCACCGGGGAGCTGTTTTTT. It is translated as CASSEQGGTGELFF.

The chain joins TRBV13 to TRBJ2-5; 11 nucleotides align to TRBD2. The junction had 6 bases not matched to a gene; V was cut back by 4 bases and J by 5 bases. The CDR3 is 15 residues long. Per germline, CDR1 PRHDT and CDR2 FYEKMQ (reference sequence). This CDR3 is CASSSRASGGETQYF. CDR3 DNA: TGTGCCAGCAGCTCAAGGGCTAGCGGGGGGGAGACCCAGTACTTC.

There are a few counts of this clone. J is TRBJ1-1 and V is TRBV28, with D possibly TRBD1 on 5 matching bases. V gave up 2 bases and J gave up 6 bases, with 13 bases separating them. The CDR3 consists of 14 residues. Germline V lookup: CDR1 MDHEN, CDR2 SYDVKM. CDR3 coding DNA: TGTGCCAGCAGTTTACGTTTGGGGCGAGCTGAAGCTTTCTTT. Residues: CASSLRLGRAEAFF.

The V gene is TRBV30, the J gene TRBJ1-1, with no clear D. Trimming pared 5 bases from V and 4 bases from J, leaving 17 bases between. Germline CDR1 GTSNPN, CDR2 SVGIG (reference sequence). The CDR3 covers 14 residues. The CDR3 nucleotides are TGTGCCTGGCTTTCGGACGTTAGCGGCACTGAAGCTTTCTTT. Translated: CAWLSDVSGTEAFF.

This clone was counted a single time. This chain joins TRBV5-4 and TRBJ2-1, with a weak D call TRBD2 (5 bases). Trimming took off 1 base at V and 0 bases at J, with 11 bases between the two ends. CDR1 and CDR2 from the germline V gene are SGHNT and YYREEE (reference sequence). This CDR3 has 16 amino acids. CDR3 nucleotide sequence: TGTGCCAGCAGCTTGACAGCCCTAGCCTCCTACAATGAGCAGTTCTTC. Its protein product is CASSLTALASYNEQFF.

This chain joins TRBV10-3 and TRBJ2-7, with TRBD2 identical over 15 bases. The germline V gene encodes CDR1 ENHRY and CDR2 SYGVKD. V lost 0 bases to trimming and J lost 4 bases; unmatched junction nucleotides: 1. The CDR3 length is 16 residues. In DNA, the CDR3 is TGTGCCATCAGTGAGTCCGGACTAGCGGGAGGGTACGAGCAGTACTTC. This translates into CAISESGLAGGYEQYF.

The chain links TRBV18 to TRBJ2-7; the D gene is possibly TRBD2 (6 bases). V shed 3 bases and J shed 4 bases, with 10 bases lying between them. CDR3 size: 13 residues. Germline CDR1 KGHSH, CDR2 LQKENI. CDR3 DNA: TGTGCCAGCTCACCGGGACTTTCTTACGAGCAGTACTTC. Translating gives CASSPGLSYEQYF.

The chain joins TRBV5-8 to TRBJ1-1; TRBD1 agrees at 7 bases. CDR3 size: 14 residues. Germline V gives CDR1 SGHTS, CDR2 YDEGEE. Trimming cost V 7 bases and J 1 base; bases outside gene matches: 7. CDR3 coding DNA: TGTGCCAGCGTCAGGGGGTTCTCGAACACTGAAGCTTTCTTT. This sequence encodes CASVRGFSNTEAFF. The whole variable domain, filled in from reference TRBV5-8 and TRBJ1-1, reads EAGVTQSPTHLIKTRGQQATLRCSPISGHTSVYWYQQALGLGLQFLLWYDEGEERNRGNFPPRFSGRQFPNYSSELNVNALELEDSALYLCASVRGFSNTEAFFGQGTRLTVV.

The J gene is TRBJ2-7, the V gene TRBV7-2; D gene ambiguous. V was trimmed by 1 base and J by 6 bases, leaving 13 bases between them. The CDR3 runs to 14 residues. Germline lookup yields CDR1 SGHTA and CDR2 FQGNSA. CDR3 sequence: CASSLGFLSVEQYF. CDR3 DNA sequence: TGTGCCAGCAGCTTAGGTTTTTTGTCCGTCGAGCAGTACTTC.

V and J are TRBV27 and TRBJ2-3, with 11 bases matching TRBD2. The CDR3 has 16 residues. CDR1 is MNHEY and CDR2 is SMNVEV in the germline V gene (reference sequence). Trimming cost V 6 bases and J 2 bases; bases outside gene matches: 7. CDR3 amino acids: CASSKIAGGPTDTQYF. For the CDR3, the DNA is TGTGCCAGCAGCAAAATAGCGGGAGGGCCCACAGATACGCAGTATTTT.

CDR3 bases: TGTGCCAGCAGTCCATACCCCCCTCGGGAGTTTCGGACCGGGGAGCTGTTTTTT. It encodes CASSPYPPREFRTGELFF. The chain combines TRBV6-2 or TRBV6-3 with TRBJ2-2; maybe TRBD2 (6 bases). There are 18 residues in the CDR3. Germline V lookup: CDR1 MNHEY, CDR2 SVGEGT. Trimming pared 5 bases from V and 5 bases from J, leaving 24 bases between.

This chain joins TRBV5-1 and TRBJ2-7, with TRBD2 identical over 8 bases. The V and J ends lost 4 bases and 4 bases, in that order; junction bases with no gene match: 13. The CDR3 totals 16 residues. In germline, CDR1 is SGHRS, CDR2 YFSETQ. CDR3 DNA sequence: TGCGCCAGCAGCCACGGGGGACTAGAAGCTAGGTACGAGCAGTACTTC. It is translated as CASSHGGLEARYEQYF.

This sequence joins TRBV7-8 and TRBJ2-1, with D possibly being TRBD1 (5 bases). CDR3 length equals 18 residues. Looked up from germline, CDR1 is SGHVS and CDR2 is FQNEAQ. V lost 2 bases and J 0 bases, leaving 17 bases between the germline ends. The CDR3 region has the DNA TGTGCCAGCAGCTTAAGAACGTCGGACATCCGCTCCTACAATGAGCAGTTCTTC. As protein: CASSLRTSDIRSYNEQFF.

The sample holds a few counts of this clone. The CDR3 DNA is TGTGCCAGCAGCAACAACAGGGTGAACACTGAAGCTTTCTTT. This encodes CASSNNRVNTEAFF. The genes are TRBV28 and TRBJ1-1; a weak D match, TRBD1 (6 bases). The CDR3 is 14 residues long. Germline values: CDR1 MDHEN, CDR2 SYDVKM. V dropped 6 bases and J dropped 0 bases, with 11 bases sitting between them.

This chain uses TRBV27 with TRBJ1-6; 10 nucleotides line up with TRBD1. The V gene end was trimmed by 2 bases and the J gene end by 5 bases; junction bases not matched to a gene: 0. The germline V gene encodes CDR1 MNHEY and CDR2 SMNVEV (reference sequence). The CDR3 spans 15 residues. The DNA of the CDR3 is TGTGCCAGCAGTTTAGGGACAGGGGATAATTCACCCCTCCACTTT. Translation gives CASSLGTGDNSPLHF.